Described below is a single T cell receptor (beta chain) sequence and its context. Its target is not known. The sample belongs to a study of T cell repertoires in cytomegalovirus infection. On the study more broadly: Based on public TCR beta signatures, there were indications of CMV infection and of a matching HLA type. General study findings and limits: CMV carriers having the relevant HLA were flagged by cumulative public TCR beta family frequency. In two of eight donors, the top clonotype was HLA-C-restricted CMV-specific.

Trimming took 0 bases from V and 3 from J, leaving 9 bases between them. Per germline, CDR1 DFQATT and CDR2 SNEGSKA (reference sequence). The CDR3 covers 14 residues. TCRdb reprocessed the reads with MiXCR, giving one entry per CDR3 protein. The data show some 280,000 distinct CDR3 sequences, roughly an eighth seen once. The sequence was obtained from a human donor in good health (CMV status not recorded). Some clones in this sample may be carry-over from other donors' samples. This chain links TRBV20-1 with TRBJ2-4; D is unclear. Sequenced input: PBMCs. For the CDR3, the DNA is TGCAGTGCTAGAGAAGGTTCAGGCAAAAACATTCAGTACTTC. It yields the protein CSAREGSGKNIQYF.